These T cell receptor beta chains were read from a single sample in a study of persistence of HIV-infected CD4 T cells. The repertoire was sequenced with immunoSEQ multiplex PCR; TCRdb's copy has only in-frame clones and lacks some. Of 30,000 to 45,000 clones listed, 80% to 90% are singletons. Which antigens these TCRs recognize remains unknown. Sequencing used CD4+ T cells sorted from PBMCs after roughly 18-hour stimulation, obtained from a patient who received antiretroviral therapy. The receptors were gathered from an adult man with HIV who was CMV-seropositive. Each CDR3 is given with its conserved first and last residue. Each record gives: D gene, V gene, J gene, CDR3 DNA, CDR3 protein. A D gene is named only where the DNA matches it firmly.

D: -; V: TRBV12-3/TRBV12-4; J: TRBJ2-5; DNA: TGTGCCAGCAGTTTAGGGCCTTCCGAGACCCAGTACTTC; CDR3: CASSLGPSETQYF
D: TRBD2; V: TRBV30; J: TRBJ2-7; DNA: TGTGCCTGGAGGGTAGCGGGGGCGTCCTACGAGCAGTACTTC; CDR3: CAWRVAGASYEQYF
D: -; V: TRBV30; J: TRBJ1-1; DNA: TGTGCCTGGAGTAGGGGTGCTTCTGAAGCTTTCTTT; CDR3: CAWSRGASEAFF
D: -; V: TRBV29-1; J: TRBJ1-1; DNA: TGCAGCGTTGGCCTCTCGACGGGGACTGAAGCTTTCTTT; CDR3: CSVGLSTGTEAFF
D: -; V: TRBV18; J: TRBJ1-5; DNA: TGTGCCAGCTCCCCTGACCGGGGTGGCGGAAATCAGCCCCAGCATTTT; CDR3: CASSPDRGGGNQPQHF
D: TRBD1; V: TRBV10-2; J: TRBJ2-5; DNA: TGCGCCAGTAGGACAGGGGGAAGGGAGACCCAGTACTTC; CDR3: CASRTGGRETQYF
D: -; V: TRBV30; J: TRBJ1-3; DNA: TGTGCCTGGAGTGTATCTGGAGGAAACACCATATATTTT; CDR3: CAWSVSGGNTIYF
D: TRBD1; V: TRBV9; J: TRBJ2-7; DNA: TGTGCCAGCAGCGTATCAGGGGGCTTTACTAGCTCCTACGAGCAGTACTTC; CDR3: CASSVSGGFTSSYEQYF
D: TRBD1; V: TRBV19; J: TRBJ2-7; DNA: TGTGCCAGTAGTATAGGGCAGGGGGCCTACGAGCAGTACTTC; CDR3: CASSIGQGAYEQYF
D: -; V: TRBV19; J: TRBJ1-6; DNA: TGTGCCAGTAGGACTTCGGGAGACTATAATTCACCCCTCCACTTT; CDR3: CASRTSGDYNSPLHF
D: TRBD1; V: TRBV19; J: TRBJ1-1; DNA: TGTGCCAGTAGTAGGGAGACAGGGGGCACTGAAGCTTTCTTT; CDR3: CASSRETGGTEAFF
D: -; V: TRBV7-2; J: TRBJ2-4; DNA: TGTGCCAGCAGCCCCTACACCGGTGCTGGGGGAAACATTCAGTACTTC; CDR3: CASSPYTGAGGNIQYF
D: -; V: TRBV5-4; J: TRBJ2-7; DNA: TGTGCCAGCAGCTTAATTGGCCGGGAGCAGTACTTC; CDR3: CASSLIGREQYF
D: -; V: TRBV5-6; J: TRBJ1-1; DNA: TGTGCCAGCAGCTTGGCCCCCCAGGGTTTCACTGAAGCTTTCTTT; CDR3: CASSLAPQGFTEAFF
D: -; V: TRBV7-8; J: TRBJ1-5; DNA: TGTGCCAGCGGCCCGCAGAGGGGGATTAGCAATCAGCCCCAGCATTTT; CDR3: CASGPQRGISNQPQHF